The sequence of this TCR beta chain was determined in a study of cytomegalovirus exposure and HLA in healthy donors. CDR3 length: 16 amino acids. V lost 5 bases and J lost 0; bases outside the gene matches: 8. Germline V gene sequence: CDR1 KGHSH, CDR2 LQKENI. Whole-study results and caveats: Common viral pathogens were later found to be apparently linked to several of the most significant clusters.

With 60 Vbeta and 13 Jbeta primers, the PCR was carried out. TCRdb keeps only in-frame clones here, not all; method: immunoSEQ multiplex PCR. The sample comprises 150,000 or so clones, about two thirds of which are singletons, and 1.5% to 2% rests with the top ten. To note about this clone: Its antigen is undetermined.

The rearrangement joins TRBV18 to TRBJ1-2; TRBD1 matches 8 bases. The TCR comes from a woman younger than 30 in good health and CMV-seronegative. Sequencing input: PBMCs. The CDR3 coding sequence is TGTGCCAGCTCATCCGACAGGGGTCAAACTAACTATGGCTACACCTTC. This gives the protein CASSSDRGQTNYGYTF.